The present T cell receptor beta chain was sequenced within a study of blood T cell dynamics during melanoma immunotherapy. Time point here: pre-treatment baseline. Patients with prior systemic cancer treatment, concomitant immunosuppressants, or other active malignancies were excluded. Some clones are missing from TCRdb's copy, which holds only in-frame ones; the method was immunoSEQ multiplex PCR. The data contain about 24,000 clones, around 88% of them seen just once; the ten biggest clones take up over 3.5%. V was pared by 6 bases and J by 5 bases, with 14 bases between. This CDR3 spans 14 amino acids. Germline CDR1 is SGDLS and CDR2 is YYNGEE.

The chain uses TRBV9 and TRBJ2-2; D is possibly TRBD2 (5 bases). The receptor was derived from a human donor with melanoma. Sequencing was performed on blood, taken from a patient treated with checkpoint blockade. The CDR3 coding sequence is TGTGCCAGCACCCGGACTCCGGTGACCGGGGAGCTGTTTTTT. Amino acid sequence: CASTRTPVTGELFF.